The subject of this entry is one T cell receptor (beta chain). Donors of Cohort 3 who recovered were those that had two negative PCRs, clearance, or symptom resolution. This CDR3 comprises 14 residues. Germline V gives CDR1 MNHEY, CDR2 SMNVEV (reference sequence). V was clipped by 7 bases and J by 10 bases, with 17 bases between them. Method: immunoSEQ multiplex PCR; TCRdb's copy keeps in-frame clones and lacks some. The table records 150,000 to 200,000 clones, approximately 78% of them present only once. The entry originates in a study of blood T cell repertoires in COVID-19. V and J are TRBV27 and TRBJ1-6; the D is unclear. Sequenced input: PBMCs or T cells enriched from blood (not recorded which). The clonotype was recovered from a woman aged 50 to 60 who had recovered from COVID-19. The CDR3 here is CASTGRGGGSPLHF. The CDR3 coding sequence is TGTGCCAGCACCGGCCGGGGAGGTGGATCACCCCTCCACTTT.